The clone carrying this T cell receptor beta chain was observed a few times. Participant ages covered roughly 18 to 89 years across 25 or so US areas. Cohorts were determined from participant-reported clinical history. Per the authors' pipeline: Estimated nucleated cell counts came from reference gene primer amplification. Method: immunoSEQ multiplex PCR; TCRdb's copy keeps in-frame clones and lacks some. V, J and clone size derive from that table, while D and trimming were established from the DNA sequence. The sample includes under 350,000 clones, 86% of them seen just once. The germline V gene encodes CDR1 LGHDT and CDR2 YNNKEL (reference sequence). With 1 base removed from V and 4 bases from J, the gap between germline ends came to 10 bases. This CDR3 is built from 15 residues. This sample was taken from a study of blood T cell repertoires in COVID-19.

The origin of this receptor is a man aged 30 to 39 who had recovered from COVID-19. Source material: PBMCs or T cells enriched from blood (not recorded which). The genes are TRBV3-1 (or the pseudogene TRBV3-2) and TRBJ1-4; D is unclear. In DNA, the CDR3 is TGTGCCAGCAGCCAAGTTGAGGTCAATAATGAAAAACTGTTTTTT. Protein product: CASSQVEVNNEKLFF.